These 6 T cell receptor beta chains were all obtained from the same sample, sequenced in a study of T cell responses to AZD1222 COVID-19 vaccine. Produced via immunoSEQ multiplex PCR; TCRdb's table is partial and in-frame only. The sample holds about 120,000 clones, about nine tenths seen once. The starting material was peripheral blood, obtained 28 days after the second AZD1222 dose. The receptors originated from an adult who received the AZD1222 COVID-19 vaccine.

CDR3 DNA sequence: TGTGCCAGCAGCCAGGCCGGAAACAGCCTCTATGGCTACACCTTC. Its protein is CASSQAGNSLYGYTF. The chain uses TRBV3-1 (or the pseudogene TRBV3-2) and TRBJ1-2; D is ambiguous. The CDR3 is made up of 15 amino acids. Trimming removed 3 bases from V and 4 bases from J, with 15 bases in between. Germline V CDR1 and CDR2: LGHDT, YNNKEL (reference sequence).

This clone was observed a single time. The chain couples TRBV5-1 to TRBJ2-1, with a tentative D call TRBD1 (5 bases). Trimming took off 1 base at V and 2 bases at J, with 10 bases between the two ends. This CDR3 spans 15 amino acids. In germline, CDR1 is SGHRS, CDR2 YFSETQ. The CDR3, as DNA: TGCGCCAGCAGCTTGTCAGGGCCGACCTACAATGAGCAGTTCTTC. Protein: CASSLSGPTYNEQFF.

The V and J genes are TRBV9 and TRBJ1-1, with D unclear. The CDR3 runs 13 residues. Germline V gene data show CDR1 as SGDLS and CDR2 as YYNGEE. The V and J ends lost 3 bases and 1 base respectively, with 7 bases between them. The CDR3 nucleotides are TGTGCCAGCAGCGCACAACCGAACACTGAAGCTTTCTTT. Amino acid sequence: CASSAQPNTEAFF. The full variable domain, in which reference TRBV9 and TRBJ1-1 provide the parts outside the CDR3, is DSGVTQTPKHLITATGQRVTLRCSPRSGDLSVYWYQQSLDQGLQFLIQYYNGEERAKGNILERFSAQQFPDLHSELNLSSLELGDSALYFCASSAQPNTEAFFGQGTRLTVV.

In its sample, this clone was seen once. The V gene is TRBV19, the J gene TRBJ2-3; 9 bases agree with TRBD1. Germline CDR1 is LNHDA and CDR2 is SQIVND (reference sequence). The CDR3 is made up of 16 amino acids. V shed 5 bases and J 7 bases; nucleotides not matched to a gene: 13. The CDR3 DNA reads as TGTGCCAGTAGTGCTACACCGGGACAGGGTCAGAATACGCAGTATTTT. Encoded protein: CASSATPGQGQNTQYF.

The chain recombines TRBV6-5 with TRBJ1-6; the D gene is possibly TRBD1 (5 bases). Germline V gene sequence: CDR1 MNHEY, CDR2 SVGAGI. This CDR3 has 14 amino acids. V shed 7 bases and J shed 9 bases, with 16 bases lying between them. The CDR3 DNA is TGTGCCAGCACCGAACGGGGGAGGGTTTCACCCCTCCACTTT. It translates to CASTERGRVSPLHF.

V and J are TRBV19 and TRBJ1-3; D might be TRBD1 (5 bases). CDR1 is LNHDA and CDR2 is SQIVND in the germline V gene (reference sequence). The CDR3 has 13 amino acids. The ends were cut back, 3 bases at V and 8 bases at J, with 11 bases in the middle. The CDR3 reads CASSIAGADTIYF. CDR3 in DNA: TGTGCCAGTAGTATTGCTGGGGCGGACACCATATATTTT.